This T cell receptor (beta chain) comes out of a study of radiotherapy plus CTLA-4 blockade in lung cancer. TCRdb's table, derived via immunoSEQ multiplex PCR, lists solely in-frame clones and lacks some. Of more than 75,000 clones in the sample, approximately 80% were seen once. This clone was seen a single time. The CDR3 covers 13 residues. V lost 6 bases, J lost 7 bases, and 15 bases lay in between. Germline CDR1 LNHDA, CDR2 SQIVND (reference sequence). The starting material was peripheral blood, obtained from a patient treated with radiotherapy plus ipilimumab. The genes are TRBV19 and TRBJ1-1, with TRBD1 as a possible D gene (5 bases). The origin of this receptor is a human donor with non-small cell lung cancer that progressed on radiotherapy plus ipilimumab. CDR3 loop: CASRGREGNEAFF. The CDR3 coding sequence is TGTGCCAGTAGAGGCCGAGAGGGGAATGAAGCTTTCTTT.